This is a list of T cell receptor beta chains from one sample in a study of cytomegalovirus exposure and HLA in healthy donors. Generated by immunoSEQ multiplex PCR, the TCRdb table keeps only in-frame clones and is missing some. The sample comprises 130,000 or so clones, over 75% of which are singletons, and 2% to 2.5% rests with the top ten. The sample taken for sequencing was PBMCs. These receptors came from a man in his thirties or forties in good health and CMV-seronegative. The CDR3 runs from the conserved cysteine through the conserved F or W. D genes are given only for firm matches. Clone size is given for some rows only: seen once, a few or many times, or a class if the clone is expanded.

D: .
size: few
V: TRBV5-1
J: TRBJ1-4
CDR3: CASSSGQGGTSNEKLFF
DNA: TGCGCCAGCAGCTCGGGGCAGGGTGGGACTTCCAATGAAAAACTGTTTTTT

D: .
size: .
V: TRBV2
J: TRBJ1-5
CDR3: CASSETINQPQHF
DNA: TGTGCCAGCAGTGAGACAATCAATCAGCCCCAGCATTTT

D: TRBD2
size: .
V: TRBV2
J: TRBJ2-3
CDR3: CASSPLSGEDTQYF
DNA: TGTGCCAGCAGTCCCCTTAGCGGGGAGGATACGCAGTATTTT

D: TRBD1
size: .
V: TRBV27
J: TRBJ2-3
CDR3: CASSFLPGQGGLGDTDTQYF
DNA: TGTGCCAGCAGTTTTCTCCCGGGACAGGGCGGGTTAGGGGACACAGATACGCAGTATTTT

D: .
size: .
V: TRBV29-1
J: TRBJ1-2
CDR3: CSVEWSSYGYTF
DNA: TGCAGCGTTGAATGGTCTAGCTATGGCTACACCTTC

D: .
size: few
V: TRBV7-9
J: TRBJ1-4
CDR3: CASSKGLGYEKLFF
DNA: TGTGCCAGCAGCAAGGGACTGGGGTACGAAAAACTGTTTTTT

D: TRBD1
size: .
V: TRBV7-8
J: TRBJ1-4
CDR3: CASSLDRGPVEKLFF
DNA: TGTGCCAGCAGCCTCGACAGGGGGCCAGTTGAAAAACTGTTTTTT

D: TRBD1
size: .
V: TRBV6-6
J: TRBJ2-5
CDR3: CASSYSTIQGETQYF
DNA: TGTGCCAGCAGTTACTCGACTATACAGGGGGAGACCCAGTACTTC

D: TRBD2
size: .
V: TRBV19
J: TRBJ2-5
CDR3: CASSRGLEETQYF
DNA: TGTGCCAGTAGCAGAGGACTAGAAGAGACCCAGTACTTC

D: .
size: few
V: TRBV2
J: TRBJ2-7
CDR3: CALRVFFYEQYF
DNA: TGTGCCCTTCGGGTCTTTTTCTACGAGCAGTACTTC

D: .
size: .
V: TRBV6-5
J: TRBJ1-1
CDR3: CASSYRQANEAFF
DNA: TGTGCCAGCAGTTACCGTCAGGCGAATGAAGCTTTCTTT

D: TRBD1
size: .
V: TRBV7-9
J: TRBJ2-7
CDR3: CASSLPRDRGPDYEQYF
DNA: TGTGCCAGCAGCTTACCTCGGGACAGGGGGCCTGACTACGAGCAGTACTTC

D: .
size: .
V: TRBV5-1
J: TRBJ2-5
CDR3: CVSSPGRGASETQYF
DNA: TGCGTCAGCAGCCCCGGACGGGGGGCCTCAGAGACCCAGTACTTC

D: .
size: .
V: TRBV28
J: TRBJ2-2
CDR3: CASGRGPNTGELFF
DNA: TGTGCCAGCGGGCGAGGGCCGAACACCGGGGAGCTGTTTTTT

D: .
size: .
V: TRBV29-1
J: TRBJ2-1
CDR3: CSVEVPEGNEQFF
DNA: TGCAGCGTTGAAGTCCCGGAGGGGAATGAGCAGTTCTTC

D: .
size: .
V: TRBV5-4
J: TRBJ1-1
CDR3: CASKDQRAEAFF
DNA: TGTGCCTCAAAGGACCAGCGGGCTGAAGCTTTCTTT

D: TRBD1
size: .
V: TRBV25-1
J: TRBJ1-5
CDR3: CASSDFRQGSFNQPQHF
DNA: TGTGCCAGCAGTGACTTCAGACAGGGGTCCTTTAATCAGCCCCAGCATTTT

D: .
size: few
V: TRBV6-1
J: TRBJ2-6
CDR3: CASREATGANVLTF
DNA: TGTGCCAGCAGGGAGGCGACTGGGGCCAACGTCCTGACTTTC

D: .
size: .
V: TRBV7-8
J: TRBJ2-2
CDR3: CASSSRFNGGELFF
DNA: TGTGCCAGCAGCTCTCGGTTCAACGGCGGGGAGCTGTTTTTT

D: TRBD1
size: .
V: TRBV7-8
J: TRBJ1-1
CDR3: CASSQTGGVTEAFF
DNA: TGTGCCAGCAGCCAAACAGGGGGAGTCACTGAAGCTTTCTTT

D: .
size: .
V: TRBV19
J: TRBJ1-1
CDR3: CASTQRGWYTEAFF
DNA: TGTGCCAGCACTCAAAGGGGATGGTACACTGAAGCTTTCTTT

D: .
size: .
V: TRBV5-1
J: TRBJ1-2
CDR3: CASRTDNYYGYTF
DNA: TGCGCCAGCAGGACAGACAACTACTATGGCTACACCTTC

D: .
size: .
V: TRBV4-3
J: TRBJ1-1
CDR3: CASSQNRALNTEAFF
DNA: TGCGCCAGCAGCCAGAACAGGGCCCTGAACACTGAAGCTTTCTTT

D: TRBD1
size: .
V: TRBV7-8
J: TRBJ1-5
CDR3: CASSLKGRGEWSNQPQHF
DNA: TGTGCCAGCAGCTTAAAGGGCAGGGGGGAGTGGAGCAATCAGCCCCAGCATTTT

D: TRBD1
size: .
V: TRBV5-6
J: TRBJ1-4
CDR3: CASSFRQGNNEKLFF
DNA: TGTGCCAGCAGCTTCCGACAGGGGAATAATGAAAAACTGTTTTTT

D: .
size: once
V: TRBV13
J: TRBJ2-6
CDR3: CASCPGSGLSSGANGLTF
DNA: TGTGCCAGCTGCCCCGGGTCAGGGCTTAGCTCTGGGGCCAACGGCCTGACTTTC

D: TRBD2
size: .
V: TRBV7-6
J: TRBJ2-7
CDR3: CASSLSPSGDTYEQYF
DNA: TGTGCCAGCAGCCTGTCCCCTAGCGGGGACACCTACGAGCAGTACTTC

D: TRBD1
size: .
V: TRBV28
J: TRBJ2-2
CDR3: CASSRGQGAGTGELFF
DNA: TGTGCCAGCAGCCGGGGACAGGGGGCTGGGACCGGGGAGCTGTTTTTT

D: TRBD1
size: .
V: TRBV10-3
J: TRBJ2-7
CDR3: CAISDGQGYEQYF
DNA: TGTGCCATCAGTGACGGACAGGGCTACGAGCAGTACTTC

D: TRBD1
size: .
V: TRBV29-1
J: TRBJ2-3
CDR3: CSDLGQGSTDTQYF
DNA: TGCAGCGACCTCGGACAGGGGAGCACAGATACGCAGTATTTT

D: .
size: .
V: TRBV2
J: TRBJ2-6
CDR3: CASSEYPSGANGLTF
DNA: TGTGCCAGCAGTGAATACCCCTCTGGGGCCAACGGCCTGACTTTC

D: .
size: .
V: TRBV28
J: TRBJ2-2
CDR3: CASSLAGLPLTGELFF
DNA: TGTGCCAGCAGTTTGGCGGGACTCCCCCTGACCGGGGAGCTGTTTTTT

D: TRBD1
size: .
V: TRBV19
J: TRBJ1-6
CDR3: CASSSGQGAISPLHF
DNA: TGTGCCAGTAGTTCGGGACAGGGGGCTATTTCACCCCTCCACTTT

D: .
size: .
V: TRBV7-6
J: TRBJ2-3
CDR3: CASRGSVQGRADTQYF
DNA: TGTGCCAGCAGGGGATCGGTACAGGGTCGAGCAGATACGCAGTATTTT

D: .
size: .
V: TRBV2
J: TRBJ1-5
CDR3: CASSGPTLDRNQPQHF
DNA: TGTGCCAGCAGTGGCCCTACCCTAGACAGGAATCAGCCCCAGCATTTT

D: .
size: few
V: TRBV28
J: TRBJ1-3
CDR3: CASRIYSGNTIYF
DNA: TGTGCCAGCAGGATCTATTCTGGAAACACCATATATTTT

D: .
size: .
V: TRBV7-9
J: TRBJ2-2
CDR3: CASSQGWENTGELFF
DNA: TGTGCCAGCAGCCAGGGGTGGGAGAACACCGGGGAGCTGTTTTTT

D: .
size: .
V: TRBV27
J: TRBJ2-2
CDR3: CASSSSGELFF
DNA: TGTGCCAGCAGTTCTTCCGGGGAGCTGTTTTTT

D: TRBD2
size: .
V: TRBV9
J: TRBJ2-5
CDR3: CASSIDGGGYRNQETQYF
DNA: TGTGCCAGCAGCATCGACGGGGGGGGCTACCGCAACCAAGAGACCCAGTACTTC

D: .
size: once
V: TRBV4-3
J: TRBJ1-5
CDR3: CASSQDWAVDSNQPQHF
DNA: TGCGCCAGCAGCCAAGATTGGGCAGTCGATAGCAATCAGCCCCAGCATTTT

D: .
size: .
V: TRBV7-2
J: TRBJ2-7
CDR3: CASSGGAYEQYF
DNA: TGTGCCAGCAGCGGAGGGGCCTACGAGCAGTACTTC

D: TRBD1
size: few
V: TRBV7-2
J: TRBJ1-2
CDR3: CASSLGGTVYGYTF
DNA: TGTGCCAGCAGCTTAGGAGGGACAGTTTATGGCTACACCTTC

D: TRBD1
size: .
V: TRBV5-1
J: TRBJ2-5
CDR3: CASSDGTAQETQYF
DNA: TGCGCCAGCAGTGACGGGACAGCCCAAGAGACCCAGTACTTC

D: TRBD1
size: once
V: TRBV6-1
J: TRBJ1-1
CDR3: CASRIGGTGFSEAFF
DNA: TGTGCCAGCCGGATCGGGGGGACAGGGTTCTCGGAAGCTTTCTTT

D: .
size: once
V: TRBV9
J: TRBJ2-4
CDR3: CASSMGGRENIQYF
DNA: TGTGCCAGCAGTATGGGGGGTAGGGAAAACATTCAGTACTTC

D: TRBD2
size: .
V: TRBV5-1
J: TRBJ2-7
CDR3: CASSLGLAGGLEQYF
DNA: TGCGCCAGCAGCTTGGGACTAGCGGGGGGGCTTGAGCAGTACTTC

D: TRBD1
size: .
V: TRBV19
J: TRBJ1-5
CDR3: CASISGTGGVRSNQPQHF
DNA: TGTGCCAGTATCTCAGGGACAGGGGGCGTCCGTAGCAATCAGCCCCAGCATTTT

D: TRBD2
size: .
V: TRBV4-2
J: TRBJ2-1
CDR3: CASSQDRTSGGFNEQFF
DNA: TGTGCCAGCAGCCAAGATCGGACTAGCGGGGGGTTCAATGAGCAGTTCTTC

D: .
size: .
V: TRBV5-8
J: TRBJ2-5
CDR3: CASSLQEETQYF
DNA: TGTGCCAGCAGCTTGCAGGAAGAGACCCAGTACTTC

D: .
size: .
V: TRBV9
J: TRBJ1-5
CDR3: CASSVGSGVSDQPQHF
DNA: TGTGCCAGCAGCGTAGGAAGCGGGGTTTCTGATCAGCCCCAGCATTTT